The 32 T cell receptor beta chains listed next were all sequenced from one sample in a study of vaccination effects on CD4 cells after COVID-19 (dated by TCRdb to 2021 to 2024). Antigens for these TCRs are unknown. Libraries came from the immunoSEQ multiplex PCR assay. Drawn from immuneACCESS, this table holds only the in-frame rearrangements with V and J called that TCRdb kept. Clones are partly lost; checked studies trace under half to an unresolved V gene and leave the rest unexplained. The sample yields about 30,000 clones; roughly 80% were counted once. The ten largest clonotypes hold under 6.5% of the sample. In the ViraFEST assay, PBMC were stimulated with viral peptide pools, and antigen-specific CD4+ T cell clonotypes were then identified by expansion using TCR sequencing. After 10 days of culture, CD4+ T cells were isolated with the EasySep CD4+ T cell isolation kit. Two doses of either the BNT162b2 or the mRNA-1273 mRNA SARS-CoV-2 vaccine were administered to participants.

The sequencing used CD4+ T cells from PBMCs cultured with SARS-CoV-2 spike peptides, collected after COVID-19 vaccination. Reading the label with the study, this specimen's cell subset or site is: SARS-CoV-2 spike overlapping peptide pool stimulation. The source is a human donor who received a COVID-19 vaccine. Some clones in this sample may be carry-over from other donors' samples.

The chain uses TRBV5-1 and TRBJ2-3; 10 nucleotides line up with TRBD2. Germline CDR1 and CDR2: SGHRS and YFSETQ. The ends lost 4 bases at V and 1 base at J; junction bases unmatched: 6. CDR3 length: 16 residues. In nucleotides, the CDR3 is TGCGCCAGCAGCCAACCAAGCGGGGGGGGCACAGATACGCAGTATTTT. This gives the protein CASSQPSGGGTDTQYF.

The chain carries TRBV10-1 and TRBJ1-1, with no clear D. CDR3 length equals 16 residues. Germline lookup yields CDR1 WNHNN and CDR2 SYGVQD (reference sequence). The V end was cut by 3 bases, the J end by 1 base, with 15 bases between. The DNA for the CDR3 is TGCGCCAGCAGTGAATTTTCCGGCCGACCGAACACTGAAGCTTTCTTT. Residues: CASSEFSGRPNTEAFF.

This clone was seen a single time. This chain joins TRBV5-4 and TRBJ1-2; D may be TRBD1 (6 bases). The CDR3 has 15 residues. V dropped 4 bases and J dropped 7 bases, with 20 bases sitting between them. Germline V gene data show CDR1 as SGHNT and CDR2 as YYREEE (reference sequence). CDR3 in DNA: TGTGCCAGCAGCGTGGCCTCAGTGGGGGCGTCTGGCTACACCTTC. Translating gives CASSVASVGASGYTF.

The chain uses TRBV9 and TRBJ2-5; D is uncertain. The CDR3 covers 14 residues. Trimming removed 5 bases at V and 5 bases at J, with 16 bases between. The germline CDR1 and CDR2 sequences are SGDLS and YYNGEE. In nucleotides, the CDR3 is TGTGCCAGCAGTGACGGGCCCCCTTGGGAGACCCAGTACTTC. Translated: CASSDGPPWETQYF.

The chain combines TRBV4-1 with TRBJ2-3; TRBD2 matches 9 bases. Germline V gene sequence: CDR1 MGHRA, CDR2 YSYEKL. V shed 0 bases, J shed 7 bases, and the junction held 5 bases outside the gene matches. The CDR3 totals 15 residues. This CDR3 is CASSQERGGGNTQYF. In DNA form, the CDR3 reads TGCGCCAGCAGCCAAGAGCGGGGGGGCGGCAATACGCAGTATTTT.

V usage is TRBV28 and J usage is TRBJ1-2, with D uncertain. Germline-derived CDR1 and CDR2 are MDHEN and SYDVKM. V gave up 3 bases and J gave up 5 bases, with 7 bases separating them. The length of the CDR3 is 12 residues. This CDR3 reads CASSLAPYGYTF. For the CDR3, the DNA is TGTGCCAGCAGTTTGGCGCCGTATGGCTACACCTTC.

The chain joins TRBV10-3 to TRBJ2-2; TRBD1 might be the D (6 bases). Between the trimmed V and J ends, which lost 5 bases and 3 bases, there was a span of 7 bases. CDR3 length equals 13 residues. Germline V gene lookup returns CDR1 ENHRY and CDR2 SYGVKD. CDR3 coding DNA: TGTGCCATCAGTAGACAGGACACCGGGGAGCTGTTTTTT. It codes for CAISRQDTGELFF.

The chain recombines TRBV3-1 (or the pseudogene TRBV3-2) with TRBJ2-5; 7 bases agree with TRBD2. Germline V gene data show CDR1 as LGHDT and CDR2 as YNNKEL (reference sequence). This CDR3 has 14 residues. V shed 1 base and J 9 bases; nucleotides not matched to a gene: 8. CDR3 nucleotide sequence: TGTGCCAGCAGCCAAGTGGGGGGGTTTATGGCCCAGTACTTC. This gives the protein CASSQVGGFMAQYF.

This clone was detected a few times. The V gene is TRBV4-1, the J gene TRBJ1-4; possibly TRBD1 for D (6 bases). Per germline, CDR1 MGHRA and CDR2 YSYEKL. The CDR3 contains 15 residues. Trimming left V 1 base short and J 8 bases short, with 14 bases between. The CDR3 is CASSQGLQGGEKLFF. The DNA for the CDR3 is TGCGCCAGCAGCCAAGGTTTACAAGGGGGAGAAAAACTGTTTTTT.

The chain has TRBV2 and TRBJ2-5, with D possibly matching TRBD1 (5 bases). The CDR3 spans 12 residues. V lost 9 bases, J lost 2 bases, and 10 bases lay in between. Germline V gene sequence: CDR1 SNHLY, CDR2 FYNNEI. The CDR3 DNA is TGTGCCAGTGACAGAGATCAAGAGACCCAGTACTTC. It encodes CASDRDQETQYF.

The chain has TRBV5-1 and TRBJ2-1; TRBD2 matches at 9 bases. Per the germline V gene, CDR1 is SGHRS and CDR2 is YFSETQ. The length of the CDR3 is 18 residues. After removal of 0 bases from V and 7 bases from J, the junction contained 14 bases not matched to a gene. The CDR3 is CASSLGPFGAGGLNEQFF. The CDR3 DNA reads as TGCGCCAGCAGCTTGGGACCCTTCGGTGCGGGGGGGCTAAATGAGCAGTTCTTC.

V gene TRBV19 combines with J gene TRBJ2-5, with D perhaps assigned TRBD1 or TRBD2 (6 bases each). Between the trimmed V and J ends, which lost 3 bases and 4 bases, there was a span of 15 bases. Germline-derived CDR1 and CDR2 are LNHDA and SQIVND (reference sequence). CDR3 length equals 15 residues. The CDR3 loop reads CASSIGLGGVETQYF. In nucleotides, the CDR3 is TGTGCCAGTAGTATTGGGTTGGGGGGCGTAGAGACCCAGTACTTC.

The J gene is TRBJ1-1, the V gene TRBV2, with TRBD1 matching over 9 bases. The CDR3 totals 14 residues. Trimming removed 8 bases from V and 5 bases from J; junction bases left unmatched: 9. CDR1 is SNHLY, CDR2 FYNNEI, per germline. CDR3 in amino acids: CASEIDRGRTEAFF. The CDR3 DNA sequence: TGTGCCAGCGAGATAGACAGGGGGAGGACTGAAGCTTTCTTT.

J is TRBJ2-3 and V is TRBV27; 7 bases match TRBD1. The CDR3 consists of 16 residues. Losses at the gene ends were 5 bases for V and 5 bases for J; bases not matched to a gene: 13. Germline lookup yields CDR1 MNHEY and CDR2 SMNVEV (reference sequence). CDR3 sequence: CASSTRPGQPQDTQYF. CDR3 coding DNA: TGTGCCAGCAGTACCCGGCCGGGACAGCCTCAAGATACGCAGTATTTT.

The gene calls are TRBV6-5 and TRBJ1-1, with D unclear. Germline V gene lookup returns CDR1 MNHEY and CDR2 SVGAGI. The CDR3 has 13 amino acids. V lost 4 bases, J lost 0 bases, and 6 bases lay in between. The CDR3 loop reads CASSSPMNTEAFF. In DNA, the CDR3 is TGTGCCAGCAGTTCCCCCATGAACACTGAAGCTTTCTTT.

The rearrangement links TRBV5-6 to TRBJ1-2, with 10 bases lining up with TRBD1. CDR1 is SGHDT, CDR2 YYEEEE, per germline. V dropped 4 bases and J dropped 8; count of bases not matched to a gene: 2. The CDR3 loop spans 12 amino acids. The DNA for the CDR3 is TGTGCCAGCAGCATGGACAGGGGGGGCTACACCTTC. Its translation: CASSMDRGGYTF.

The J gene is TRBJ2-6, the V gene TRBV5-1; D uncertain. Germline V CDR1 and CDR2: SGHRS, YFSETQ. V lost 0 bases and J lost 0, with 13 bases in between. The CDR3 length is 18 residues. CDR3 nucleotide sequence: TGCGCCAGCAGCTTGGAACTACACCTAACCTCTGGGGCCAACGTCCTGACTTTC. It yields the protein CASSLELHLTSGANVLTF.

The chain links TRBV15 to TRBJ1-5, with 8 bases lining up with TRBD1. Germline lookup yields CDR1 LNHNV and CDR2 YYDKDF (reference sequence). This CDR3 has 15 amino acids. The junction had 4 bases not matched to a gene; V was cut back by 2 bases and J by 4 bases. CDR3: CATSRRTGPNQPQHF. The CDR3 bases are TGTGCCACCAGCAGACGGACAGGGCCGAATCAGCCCCAGCATTTT.

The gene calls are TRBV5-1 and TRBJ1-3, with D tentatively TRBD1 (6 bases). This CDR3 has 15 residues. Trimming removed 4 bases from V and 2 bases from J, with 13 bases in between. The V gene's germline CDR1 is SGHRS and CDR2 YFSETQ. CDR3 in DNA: TGCGCCAGCAGCCTGGACAGTTTGGCTGGAAACACCATATATTTT. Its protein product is CASSLDSLAGNTIYF.

CDR3 nucleotide sequence: TGCGCCGCCGCGGGACATAGCAATCAGCCCCAGCATTTT. Translated: CAAAGHSNQPQHF. The chain uses TRBV10-2 and TRBJ1-5; a weak D match, TRBD1 (6 bases). There are 13 residues in the CDR3. V lost 11 bases to trimming and J lost 0 bases, with 11 bases between them. Germline CDR1 WSHSY, CDR2 SAAADI.

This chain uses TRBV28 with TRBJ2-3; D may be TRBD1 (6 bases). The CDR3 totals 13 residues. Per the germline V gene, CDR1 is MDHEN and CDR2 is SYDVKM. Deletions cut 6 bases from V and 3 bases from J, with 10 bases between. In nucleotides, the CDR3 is TGTGCCAGCAGATTACAGGGAACAGATACGCAGTATTTT. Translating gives CASRLQGTDTQYF.

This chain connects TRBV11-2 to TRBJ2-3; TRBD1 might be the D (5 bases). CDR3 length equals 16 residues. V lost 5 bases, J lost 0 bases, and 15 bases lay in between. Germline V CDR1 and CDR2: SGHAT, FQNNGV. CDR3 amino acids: CASSRLTATSTDTQYF. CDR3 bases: TGTGCCAGCAGCCGGCTGACAGCTACTAGCACAGATACGCAGTATTTT.

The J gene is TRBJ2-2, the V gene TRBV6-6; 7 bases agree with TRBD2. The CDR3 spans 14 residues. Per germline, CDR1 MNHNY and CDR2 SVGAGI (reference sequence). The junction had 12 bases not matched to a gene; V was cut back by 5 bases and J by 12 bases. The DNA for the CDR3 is TGTGCCAGCAGTCGTGGGAGGGAGGAGGAGAAGCTGTTTTTT. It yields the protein CASSRGREEEKLFF.

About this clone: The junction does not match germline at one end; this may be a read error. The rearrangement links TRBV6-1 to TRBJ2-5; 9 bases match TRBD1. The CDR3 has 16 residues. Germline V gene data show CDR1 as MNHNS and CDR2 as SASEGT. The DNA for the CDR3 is TGTGCCGGCAGTGGCTCCGGGACAGGGCTCCAAGAGACCCAGTACTTC. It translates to CAGSGSGTGLQETQYF.

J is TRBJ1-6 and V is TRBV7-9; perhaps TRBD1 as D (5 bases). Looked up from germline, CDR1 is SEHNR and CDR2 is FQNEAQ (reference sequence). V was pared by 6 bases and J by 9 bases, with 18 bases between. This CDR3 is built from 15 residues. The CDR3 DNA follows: TGTGCCAGCAGAGCTCAAGGGCAGGGAGGTTCACCCCTCCACTTT. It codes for CASRAQGQGGSPLHF.

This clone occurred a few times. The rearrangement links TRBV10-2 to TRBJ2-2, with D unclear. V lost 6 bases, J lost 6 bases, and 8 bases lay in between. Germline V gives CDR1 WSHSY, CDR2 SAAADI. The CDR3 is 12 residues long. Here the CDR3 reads CASRLQSGELFF. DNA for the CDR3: TGCGCCAGCAGGTTACAATCCGGGGAGCTGTTTTTT.

The CDR3 nucleotides are TGCGCCAGCAGAGACCAGGGGGCAGGGGAGCAGTACGTC. Translation gives CASRDQGAGEQYV. This chain links TRBV10-2 with TRBJ2-7; TRBD1 agrees at 8 bases. V lost 6 bases, J lost 7 bases, and 8 bases stayed unmatched. This CDR3 is built from 13 residues. Per the germline V gene, CDR1 is WSHSY and CDR2 is SAAADI.

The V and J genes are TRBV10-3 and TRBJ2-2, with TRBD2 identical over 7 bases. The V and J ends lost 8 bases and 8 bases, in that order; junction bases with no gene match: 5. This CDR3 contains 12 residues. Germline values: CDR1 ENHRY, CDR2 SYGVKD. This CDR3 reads CAIANSGGELFF. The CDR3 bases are TGTGCCATCGCGAATAGCGGGGGGGAGCTGTTTTTT.

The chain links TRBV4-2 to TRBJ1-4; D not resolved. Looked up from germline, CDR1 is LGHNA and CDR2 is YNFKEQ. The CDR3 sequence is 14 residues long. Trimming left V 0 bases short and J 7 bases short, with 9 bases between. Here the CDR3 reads CASSQDRRTEKLFF. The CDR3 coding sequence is TGTGCCAGCAGCCAAGACAGGCGAACTGAAAAACTGTTTTTT.

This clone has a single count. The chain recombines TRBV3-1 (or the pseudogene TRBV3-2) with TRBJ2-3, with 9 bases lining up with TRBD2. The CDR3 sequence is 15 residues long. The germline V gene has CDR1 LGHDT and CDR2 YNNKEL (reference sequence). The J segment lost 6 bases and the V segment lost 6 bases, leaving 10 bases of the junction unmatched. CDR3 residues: CASSPAGGGADTQYF. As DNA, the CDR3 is TGTGCCAGCAGTCCAGCTGGCGGGGGGGCGGATACGCAGTATTTT.

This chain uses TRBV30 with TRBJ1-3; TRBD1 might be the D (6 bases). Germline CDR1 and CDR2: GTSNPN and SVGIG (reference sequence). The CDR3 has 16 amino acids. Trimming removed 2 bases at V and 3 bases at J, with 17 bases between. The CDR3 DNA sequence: TGTGCCTGGAGTCCAACTCGAGGGGGAGTTGGAAACACCATATATTTT. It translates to CAWSPTRGGVGNTIYF.

The CDR3 sequence is CASSTSGGDTGELFF. The CDR3 DNA sequence: TGCGCCAGCAGCACCAGTGGGGGCGACACCGGGGAGCTGTTTTTT. The rearrangement links TRBV5-1 to TRBJ2-2; weak D call: TRBD1 (6 bases). The V gene's germline CDR1 is SGHRS and CDR2 YFSETQ. V gave up 4 bases and J gave up 3 bases, with 13 bases separating them. This CDR3 has 15 residues.